This TCR beta chain was profiled in a study of PD-L1 blockade in urothelial cancer. Study overall: The patients first took atezolizumab in 2014, receiving 1,200 mg intravenously every 3 weeks. Between 0 and 3 chemotherapy regimens preceded treatment for each patient. Blood analyses occurred 3 weeks (second dose) and 6 weeks post treatment start.

V gave up 1 base and J gave up 6 bases; unmatched junction bases: 9. The CDR3 loop spans 15 amino acids. Germline CDR1 SGDLS, CDR2 YYNGEE. The time point here: peripheral blood 6 weeks after treatment start. Locally advanced or metastatic urothelial carcinoma was present in patients. Repertoires were generated with immunoSEQ multiplex PCR, while TCRdb's copy carries only in-frame clones and drops some. Among around 100,000 clones listed, 80% to 95% were seen once. The sequence was obtained from a man aged 60 to 75 with urothelial cancer. The chain has TRBV9 and TRBJ1-2; 7 nucleotides line up with TRBD1. The starting material was PBMCs, obtained around atezolizumab (anti-PD-L1) treatment. The CDR3 loop reads CASSVFGQASDGYTF. DNA for the CDR3: TGTGCCAGCAGCGTATTTGGACAGGCGTCTGATGGCTACACCTTC.